The next 20 T cell receptor beta chains were all read from a single sample in a study of Ad26.COV2.S vaccination and SARS-CoV-2 variants. The table came from immunoSEQ multiplex PCR; TCRdb's copy has only in-frame clones and leaves some out. The table records 300,000 to 350,000 clones, about 86% of them present only once. The treatment was: around 19 received Ad26.COV2.S at low or high dose, single or two shots; roughly five received placebo; per-sample allocation not given. It was on day 63 after the first vaccine or placebo injection that samples were taken. The material was peripheral blood, obtained in a trial of Ad26.COV2.S vaccine versus placebo. All receptors derive from a person aged 18-60 years who received the Ad26.COV2.S COVID-19 vaccine or a placebo.

The chain combines TRBV3-1 (or the pseudogene TRBV3-2) with TRBJ2-2, with 10 bases fitting TRBD2. V shed 7 bases and J 8 bases; nucleotides not matched to a gene: 7. Per the germline V gene, CDR1 is LGHDT and CDR2 is YNNKEL (reference sequence). CDR3 length equals 14 residues. In DNA form, the CDR3 reads TGTGCCAGCAAGACAGGACTAGCGGTGGGGGAGCTGTTTTTT. Its protein is CASKTGLAVGELFF.

The gene calls are TRBV5-5 and TRBJ1-4, with D perhaps matching TRBD1 (5 bases). Trimming removed 0 bases from V and 7 bases from J, with 13 bases in between. The CDR3 is 15 residues long. The germline gives CDR1 SGHKS, CDR2 YYEKEE (reference sequence). CDR3 bases: TGTGCCAGCAGCTTGGACGGGGCCCGGGGTGAAAAACTGTTTTTT. As protein: CASSLDGARGEKLFF.

This clone appeared once. The J gene is TRBJ1-1, the V gene TRBV28; TRBD1 aligns across 8 bases. Germline CDR1 MDHEN, CDR2 SYDVKM. The CDR3 consists of 16 residues. The trim removed 7 bases at V and 5 bases at J, leaving 15 bases unmatched. The CDR3 sequence is CASILIQGARYTEAFF. CDR3 nucleotide sequence: TGTGCCAGCATCTTAATTCAGGGGGCGCGGTATACTGAAGCTTTCTTT.

In its sample, this clone was seen once. J is TRBJ2-2 and V is TRBV6-5; 8 bases agree with TRBD2. Per germline, CDR1 MNHEY and CDR2 SVGAGI. This CDR3 region has 15 residues. Trimming removed 5 bases from V and 0 bases from J; junction bases left unmatched: 2. The CDR3: CASSPGGANTGELFF. Here the CDR3 DNA reads TGTGCCAGCAGTCCCGGGGGGGCGAACACCGGGGAGCTGTTTTTT.

This rearrangement joins TRBV30 to TRBJ2-5; 9 nucleotides match TRBD1. Trimming removed 0 bases from V and 4 bases from J; junction bases left unmatched: 3. This CDR3 is 14 amino acids long. From germline, CDR1 is GTSNPN and CDR2 SVGIG (reference sequence). The CDR3 protein is CAWSVTGGVETQYF. In DNA form, the CDR3 reads TGTGCCTGGAGTGTAACAGGGGGCGTAGAGACCCAGTACTTC.

The V and J genes are TRBV6-5 and TRBJ1-2, with 8 bases fitting TRBD1. Per germline, CDR1 MNHEY and CDR2 SVGAGI. Trimming took 6 bases from V and 6 from J; bases not matched to a gene: 9. The CDR3 totals 14 residues. In nucleotides, the CDR3 is TGTGCCAGCAGCTGGATCGAACAGGGGGATGGCTACACCTTC. It encodes CASSWIEQGDGYTF.

CDR3 DNA sequence: TGCGCCAGCAGCTCGCCCGACGGAAACACCATATATTTT. It codes for CASSSPDGNTIYF. The J gene is TRBJ1-3, the V gene TRBV5-1; the D is unclear. This CDR3 region has 13 residues. CDR1 is SGHRS and CDR2 is YFSETQ in the germline V gene. The V gene lost 3 bases and the J gene lost 4 bases, with 8 bases spanning the gap. The full variable domain, in which reference TRBV5-1 and TRBJ1-3 provide the parts outside the CDR3, is KAGVTQTPRYLIKTRGQQVTLSCSPISGHRSVSWYQQTPGQGLQFLFEYFSETQRNKGNFPGRFSGRQFSNSRSEMNVSTLELGDSALYLCASSSPDGNTIYFGEGSWLTVV.

V usage is TRBV2 and J usage is TRBJ1-5; 9 positions match TRBD1. V was pared by 7 bases and J by 6 bases, with 7 bases of the junction left unmatched. The CDR3 consists of 14 residues. CDR1 is SNHLY, CDR2 FYNNEI, per germline. The chain's CDR3 is CASTGQGGGQPQHF. DNA for the CDR3: TGTGCCAGCACGGGACAGGGTGGAGGTCAGCCCCAGCATTTT.

The chain joins TRBV7-2 to TRBJ1-6; TRBD1 matches 7 bases. The CDR3 runs 15 residues. The V and J ends lost 2 bases and 14 bases, in that order; junction bases with no gene match: 12. The V gene's germline CDR1 is SGHTA and CDR2 FQGNSA. CDR3 protein: CASSLTQGRQGALHF. Here the CDR3 DNA reads TGTGCCAGCAGCTTAACACAGGGGCGTCAGGGGGCCCTCCACTTT.

The chain carries TRBV30 and TRBJ2-7; tentative D call: TRBD2 (5 bases). This CDR3 is built from 14 residues. V was trimmed by 2 bases and J by 4 bases, leaving 15 bases between them. The germline V gene encodes CDR1 GTSNPN and CDR2 SVGIG (reference sequence). This CDR3 reads CAWSKLYGVYEQYF. The CDR3, as DNA: TGTGCCTGGAGTAAACTTTACGGGGTTTACGAGCAGTACTTC.

The V gene is TRBV30, the J gene TRBJ2-7, with D maybe TRBD1 (6 bases). The CDR3 extends over 11 amino acids. CDR1 and CDR2 (germline): GTSNPN, SVGIG (reference sequence). V was clipped by 2 bases and J by 6 bases, with 8 bases between them. This chain's CDR3 is CAWSSGAEQYF. As DNA, the CDR3 is TGTGCCTGGAGTTCAGGGGCCGAGCAGTACTTC.

The chain has TRBV3-1 (or the pseudogene TRBV3-2) and TRBJ2-1; D might be TRBD1 or TRBD2, each matching 5 bases. V lost 0 bases to trimming and J lost 0 bases, with 27 bases between them. The CDR3 is made up of 22 amino acids. The germline gives CDR1 LGHDT, CDR2 YNNKEL (reference sequence). CDR3 residues: CASSQEESNCRGRDGSYNEQFF. CDR3 sequence (DNA): TGTGCCAGCAGCCAAGAAGAGTCAAATTGTAGGGGCCGGGACGGCTCCTACAATGAGCAGTTCTTC.

The CDR3: CASSGSEDYGYTF. Written as DNA, the CDR3 is TGTGCCAGCAGTGGATCGGAGGACTATGGCTACACCTTC. The chain combines TRBV7-9 with TRBJ1-2; D remains unclear. Between the trimmed V and J ends, which lost 6 bases and 3 bases, there was a span of 11 bases. The V gene's germline CDR1 is SEHNR and CDR2 FQNEAQ (reference sequence). The CDR3 is 13 residues long.

The chain carries TRBV18 and TRBJ1-2; D remains unclear. Germline lookup yields CDR1 KGHSH and CDR2 LQKENI. The CDR3 loop spans 11 amino acids. The V and J ends lost 6 bases and 8 bases respectively, with 10 bases between them. The CDR3 DNA is TGTGCCAGCTCGAAGGACGCCGGCTACACCTTC. This encodes CASSKDAGYTF.

This chain joins TRBV2 and TRBJ1-2, with D possibly being TRBD1 (5 bases). V dropped 5 bases and J dropped 3 bases, with 10 bases sitting between them. This CDR3 spans 13 amino acids. CDR1 is SNHLY, CDR2 FYNNEI, per germline. CDR3 sequence (DNA): TGTGCCAGCAGTTCAATGGGGGACTATGGCTACACCTTC. Translating it yields CASSSMGDYGYTF.

The rearrangement joins TRBV5-6 to TRBJ1-5, with 9 bases lining up with TRBD1. The CDR3 contains 15 residues. V lost 6 bases and J lost 6; bases outside the gene matches: 10. Looked up from germline, CDR1 is SGHDT and CDR2 is YYEEEE. CDR3 coding DNA: TGTGCCAGCAAAGTCTGGGACAGGGACAGTCAGCCCCAGCATTTT. This codes for CASKVWDRDSQPQHF.

This rearrangement joins TRBV30 to TRBJ1-6; D gene unclear. The V end lost 8 bases, the J end lost 6 bases, and 14 bases lay between the germline ends. This CDR3 region has 13 residues. The germline V gene encodes CDR1 GTSNPN and CDR2 SVGIG (reference sequence). CDR3 in amino acids: CARRQGSNSPLHF. As DNA, the CDR3 is TGTGCCCGGCGACAAGGGAGTAATTCACCCCTCCACTTT.

J is TRBJ2-1 and V is TRBV11-3, with 13 bases aligning to TRBD2. The CDR3 is made up of 16 amino acids. The germline CDR1 and CDR2 sequences are SGHNT and YENEEA. V lost 4 bases to trimming and J lost 7 bases; unmatched junction nucleotides: 7. CDR3 nucleotides: TGTGCCAGCAGCTCTCGACTAGCGGGGGGTATAAATGAGCAGTTCTTC. Its protein is CASSSRLAGGINEQFF.

This chain joins TRBV7-2 and TRBJ1-2; D unresolved. The CDR3 is 14 residues long. CDR1 and CDR2 from the germline V gene are SGHTA and FQGNSA. Between the trimmed V and J ends, which lost 1 base and 3 bases, there was a span of 9 bases. CDR3 amino acids: CASSLEAGYYGYTF. The DNA for the CDR3 is TGTGCCAGCAGCTTAGAGGCAGGATACTATGGCTACACCTTC.

The chain links TRBV28 to TRBJ1-2, with 8 bases matching TRBD1. Germline V gene lookup returns CDR1 MDHEN and CDR2 SYDVKM. Trimming took 5 bases from V and 2 from J; bases not matched to a gene: 7. The CDR3 has 15 residues. The CDR3 protein is CASSKFWTGNYGYTF. CDR3 coding DNA: TGTGCCAGCAGTAAGTTTTGGACAGGGAACTATGGCTACACCTTC.